These 20 T cell receptor beta chains came from one sample sequenced in a study of TIL therapy for anti-PD-1-resistant metastatic lung cancer (dated by TCRdb to the early 2020s). The sample's time point label, in plain terms: pre-treatment sample, taken before nivolumab and TIL therapy. Using bias-controlled multiplex PCR with the immunoSEQ v3 hsTCRB kit, the TCR beta CDR3 regions were amplified from genomic DNA. TCRdb mirrors the immuneACCESS table, restricted to in-frame sequences. Some clones are absent from its copies; in checked studies, under half trace to an unresolved V gene, and the reason for the others is unknown. The sample profile shows tens of thousands of clones; around three quarters of them were found once. The leading ten clones occupy about 15% of the sample. The sequences come from blood, collected at baseline. The receptors derive from a man between 65 and 80 years old with non-small cell lung cancer.

This clone was seen a single time. This sequence joins TRBV6-6 and TRBJ2-1; 12 bases align to TRBD2. The CDR3 consists of 16 residues. Germline-derived CDR1 and CDR2 are MNHNY and SVGAGI (reference sequence). J lost 3 bases, V lost 4 bases, and 4 bases had no gene match. The CDR3 spells CASSSGTSGYYNEQFF. CDR3 DNA: TGTGCCAGCAGTTCCGGGACTAGCGGGTACTACAATGAGCAGTTCTTC.

The rearrangement uses TRBV5-1 and TRBJ1-1; D is perhaps TRBD1 (6 bases). CDR1 SGHRS and CDR2 YFSETQ come from the germline V gene. The CDR3 loop spans 17 amino acids. V lost 4 bases and J 5 bases, leaving 24 bases between the germline ends. The CDR3 region is CASSPGEGGRRQTEAFF. The CDR3 DNA sequence: TGCGCCAGCAGCCCCGGGGAGGGGGGGCGCCGGCAGACTGAAGCTTTCTTT.

CDR3 residues: CASSAGTGVKLFF. CDR3 coding DNA: TGTGCCAGCAGCGCAGGGACAGGTGTTAAACTGTTTTTT. The chain employs TRBV7-9 and TRBJ1-4; 8 bases fit TRBD1. CDR3 length equals 13 residues. From germline, CDR1 is SEHNR and CDR2 FQNEAQ (reference sequence). The V gene end was trimmed by 5 bases and the J gene end by 11 bases; junction bases not matched to a gene: 7.

V and J are TRBV9 and TRBJ1-2; unclear D gene. Per germline, CDR1 SGDLS and CDR2 YYNGEE. This CDR3 is 13 amino acids long. V lost 0 bases and J lost 5, with 8 bases in between. DNA of the CDR3: TGTGCCAGCAGCGTAGCTGTGGGTTATGGCTACACCTTC. It encodes CASSVAVGYGYTF.

The chain carries TRBV11-3 and TRBJ1-1; D perhaps matches TRBD1 (5 bases). V lost 5 bases, J lost 4 bases, and 20 bases lay in between. The CDR3 is 16 residues long. Germline CDR1 reads SGHNT; CDR2 reads YENEEA. In DNA form, the CDR3 reads TGTGCCAGCAGCCCCCGGGACTGGGGCCTGGGCACTGAAGCTTTCTTT. Protein: CASSPRDWGLGTEAFF.

This chain links TRBV5-1 with TRBJ1-2; D ambiguous. Looked up from germline, CDR1 is SGHRS and CDR2 is YFSETQ. The germline V and J ends were trimmed by 0 bases and 9 bases, with 12 bases remaining between them. The length of the CDR3 is 13 residues. The CDR3 spells CASSLGWEGSYTF. CDR3 sequence (DNA): TGCGCCAGCAGCTTGGGGTGGGAAGGGAGCTACACCTTC.

This clone was seen a single time. The V gene is TRBV9, the J gene TRBJ2-5; 12 nucleotides match TRBD2. This CDR3 comprises 19 residues. Germline V lookup: CDR1 SGDLS, CDR2 YYNGEE. The V gene end was trimmed by 4 bases and the J gene end by 0 bases; junction bases not matched to a gene: 13. The CDR3 reads CASSPGTSGSLLYQETQYF. The CDR3, as DNA: TGTGCCAGCAGCCCGGGGACTAGCGGGTCTCTTTTGTACCAAGAGACCCAGTACTTC.

This clone was seen more than once but under ten times. This chain connects TRBV2 to TRBJ1-5; 7 bases map to TRBD1. The CDR3 sequence is 14 residues long. V was clipped by 8 bases and J by 5 bases; unmatched bases: 9. Germline assignment: CDR1 SNHLY and CDR2 FYNNEI. DNA for the CDR3: TGTGCCAGCGGGATAGGGGGCGGGGATCAGCCCCAGCATTTT. Translated, it gives CASGIGGGDQPQHF.

J is TRBJ1-4 and V is TRBV10-3; D perhaps matches TRBD1 (5 bases). V lost 0 bases and J 8 bases, leaving 16 bases between the germline ends. Germline loops: CDR1 ENHRY, CDR2 SYGVKD. The CDR3 runs 16 residues. The CDR3 nucleotides are TGTGCCATCAGTGAGTCGAAGGGGAAGGGCGAGGAAAAACTGTTTTTT. It is translated as CAISESKGKGEEKLFF.

V is TRBV15 and J is TRBJ1-4, with D maybe TRBD1 (5 bases). The CDR3 is 15 amino acids. With 3 bases removed from V and 0 bases from J, the gap between germline ends came to 8 bases. From germline, CDR1 is LNHNV and CDR2 YYDKDF (reference sequence). The CDR3 coding sequence is TGTGCCACCAGCAGGGGACCTCCAACTAATGAAAAACTGTTTTTT. It specifies CATSRGPPTNEKLFF.

This chain uses TRBV6-6 with TRBJ2-5, with D hard to call. The germline gives CDR1 MNHNY, CDR2 SVGAGI (reference sequence). Deletions cut 4 bases from V and 5 bases from J, with 5 bases between. This CDR3 is 11 amino acids long. The CDR3 sequence is CASSSRETQYF. Written as DNA, the CDR3 is TGTGCCAGCAGTTCCAGGGAGACCCAGTACTTC.

The CDR3 bases are TGTGCCAGCAGCCCCCGGGGGTTAGAGACCCAGTACTTC. Encoded protein: CASSPRGLETQYF. The chain couples TRBV6-5 to TRBJ2-5; the D gene is possibly TRBD2 (6 bases). The CDR3 has 13 amino acids. Germline CDR1 is MNHEY and CDR2 is SVGAGI. V was pared by 6 bases and J by 4 bases, with 12 bases between.

This chain uses TRBV19 with TRBJ1-5; the D is unclear. The CDR3 sequence is 16 residues long. Germline V gene sequence: CDR1 LNHDA, CDR2 SQIVND (reference sequence). Deletions cut 4 bases from V and 0 bases from J, with 13 bases between. The CDR3 spells CASSTRTANSNQPQHF. CDR3 nucleotides: TGTGCCAGTAGTACCCGAACAGCTAATAGCAATCAGCCCCAGCATTTT. The whole variable domain, filled in from reference TRBV19 and TRBJ1-5, reads DGGITQSPKYLFRKEGQNVTLSCEQNLNHDAMYWYRQDPGQGLRLIYYSQIVNDFQKGDIAEGYSVSREKKESFPLTVTSAQKNPTAFYLCASSTRTANSNQPQHFGDGTRLSIL.

J is TRBJ2-7 and V is TRBV5-4; TRBD1 matches 7 bases. V shed 2 bases and J 3 bases; nucleotides not matched to a gene: 8. The V gene's germline CDR1 is SGHNT and CDR2 YYREEE (reference sequence). The CDR3 runs 15 residues. The DNA of the CDR3 is TGTGCCAGCAGCTTCCCCGGGGACAGAATCTACGAGCAGTACTTC. Amino acids: CASSFPGDRIYEQYF.

The V call is TRBV9, the J call TRBJ2-5, with unresolved D. CDR3 length equals 14 residues. Germline CDR1 SGDLS, CDR2 YYNGEE. V shed 6 bases and J shed 0 bases, with 12 bases lying between them. The CDR3 spells CASTEDGYQETQYF. The CDR3 DNA reads TGTGCCAGCACCGAAGACGGGTACCAAGAGACCCAGTACTTC.

The chain joins TRBV19 to TRBJ2-1, with 10 bases aligning to TRBD1. With 7 bases clipped from V and 1 base from J, the junction kept 19 bases outside the gene matches. CDR3 length equals 20 residues. Germline V lookup: CDR1 LNHDA, CDR2 SQIVND (reference sequence). The CDR3 here is CASTLSSGTGAPTSYNEQFF. In nucleotides, the CDR3 is TGTGCCAGTACCCTCTCTTCCGGGACAGGGGCCCCCACTTCCTACAATGAGCAGTTCTTC.

This sequence joins TRBV6-4 and TRBJ2-2; D possibly corresponds to TRBD2 (5 bases). The CDR3 has 14 residues. Trimming pared 3 bases from V and 6 bases from J, leaving 11 bases between. Germline loops: CDR1 MRHNA, CDR2 SNTAGT. Here the CDR3 reads CASSELGGAGELFF. The CDR3 DNA reads TGTGCCAGCAGTGAATTAGGAGGTGCCGGGGAGCTGTTTTTT.

This clone was observed a single time. The rearrangement links TRBV15 to TRBJ2-3; D is perhaps TRBD2 (6 bases). Germline lookup yields CDR1 LNHNV and CDR2 YYDKDF (reference sequence). V dropped 0 bases and J dropped 5 bases, with 18 bases sitting between them. The CDR3 is 17 amino acids. The CDR3 region has the DNA TGTGCCACCAGCAGAGATCACCCCCTCGGGGGTAAAGATACGCAGTATTTT. It yields the protein CATSRDHPLGGKDTQYF. Together with reference TRBV15 and TRBJ2-3, the CDR3 gives the full variable domain: DAMVIQNPRYQVTQFGKPVTLSCSQTLNHNVMYWYQQKSSQAPKLLFHYYDKDFNNEADTPDNFQSRRPNTSFCFLDIRSPGLGDTAMYLCATSRDHPLGGKDTQYFGPGTRLTVL.

This rearrangement joins TRBV27 to TRBJ1-1, with TRBD1 matching 8 bases. This CDR3 contains 15 residues. With 5 bases clipped from V and 4 bases from J, the junction kept 9 bases outside the gene matches. The germline V gene has CDR1 MNHEY and CDR2 SMNVEV (reference sequence). The CDR3 coding sequence is TGTGCCAGCAGTCACGGACAGGGTATGGGCACTGAAGCTTTCTTT. Translating gives CASSHGQGMGTEAFF.

J is TRBJ2-3 and V is TRBV7-3, with TRBD1 identical over 9 bases. This CDR3 is built from 15 residues. Germline CDR1 and CDR2: SGHTA and FQGTGA. After removal of 5 bases from V and 5 bases from J, the junction contained 8 bases not matched to a gene. For the CDR3, the DNA is TGTGCCAGCAGCCAAGACGGACAGGGGAGAGATACGCAGTATTTT. Protein sequence: CASSQDGQGRDTQYF.